The entry that follows covers one T cell receptor beta chain sequence. This CDR3 has 14 residues. V shed 1 base and J shed 6 bases, with 16 bases lying between them. Per germline, CDR1 GTSNPN and CDR2 SVGIG (reference sequence). The sample comes from a study of OX40 agonist ivuxolimab in advanced cancers. The repertoire was sequenced with immunoSEQ multiplex PCR; TCRdb's copy has only in-frame clones and lacks some. The sample lists about 79,000 clones, about 85% occurring once. The specimen was CD4+ or CD8+ T cells sorted from blood, collected in a trial of the OX40 agonist ivuxolimab. The source of this sequence is an adult with an advanced solid tumor such as melanoma, head and neck, liver or kidney cancer. J is TRBJ2-7 and V is TRBV30; D is possibly TRBD2 (6 bases). DNA of the CDR3: TGTGCCTGGAGTGGACGGGTCGAGCGGGCCGAGCAGTACTTC. This encodes CAWSGRVERAEQYF.